Included here is one TCR beta chain sequence, with context. As yet, its antigen is unknown. Only in-frame clones appear in the TCRdb table, and some are missing; sequencing was by immunoSEQ multiplex PCR. The sample yields 20,000 to 25,000 clones, around 70% seen once. This sample is drawn from a study of vaccination effects on CD4 cells after COVID-19. V dropped 0 bases and J dropped 1 base, with 13 bases sitting between them. The CDR3 covers 17 residues. Germline assignment: CDR1 KGHSH and CDR2 LQKENI. Within the ViraFEST assay, antigen-specific CD4+ T cells underwent expansion with viral peptide pools prior to sequencing. Having been cultured for under twelve days, the cells underwent CD4+ T cell isolation. Testing of the vaccine recipients showed negative nucleocapsid antibodies and no prior SARS-CoV-2 infection. IL-2 medium was substituted for half the medium on days 3 and 7.

This chain connects TRBV18 to TRBJ2-1, with D perhaps assigned TRBD1 or TRBD2 (5 bases each). Sample: CD4+ T cells from PBMCs cultured with HCoV-NL63 spike peptides, taken before COVID-19 vaccination. This TCR was recovered from a human donor who received a COVID-19 vaccine. CDR3 sequence: CASSPPRGGRSYNEQFF. The CDR3 nucleotides are TGTGCCAGCTCACCACCTCGTGGGGGACGTTCCTACAATGAGCAGTTCTTC.